This TCR beta chain emerged from a study of T-cell memory formation after mild COVID-19 (dated by TCRdb to the early 2020s). About the full investigation: Most TCR sequence clusters were specific to one of the two donors. T-cell clones expanding and contracting after mild COVID-19 in two donors were tracked by longitudinal TCRalpha and TCRbeta repertoire sequencing. The cohort comprised two young, previously healthy adult volunteers, one female and one male.

Ficoll-Paque density gradient centrifugation was used to isolate PBMCs. Summary of the overall study and its limitations: Contracting CD4+ clones appeared mostly in the CM and EM memory subsets, whereas CD8+ clones were enriched in EMRA. Some responding clones were detected in pre-infection memory, suggesting pre-existing cross-reactive memory T cells joined the SARS-CoV-2 response. Whether the second-wave clones peaking on day 37 were SARS-CoV-2 specific was not confirmed. Balanced CD4/CD8 phenotypes were observed for clones contracting from day 15 to 85, whereas a bias towards CD4+ was observed for a second wave of clones expanding from day 15 to 37. The study included only a couple of mild cases, and larger cohorts that include severe cases with pre-infection samples were judged to be necessary.

The V and J ends are trimmed by 0 bases and 3 bases, leaving 9 bases between them. The CDR3 runs 14 amino acids, cysteine and phenylalanine included. Just CDR3 DNA is preserved here, 42 bases in frame from base 1. CDR1 and CDR2 were assigned from the germline V gene as SGDLS and YYNGEE. As regards this clonotype: Its antigen is not yet known. Base qualities are missing; no much larger clone stands one base away.

Sequenced on an Illumina NovaSeq 6000. TCRalpha and TCRbeta cDNA libraries were built by 5'RACE with constant-segment primers, adding sample barcodes and unique molecular identifiers. Trizol reagent was used to extract RNA from every sample. Library amplification was performed in two PCR steps, and a second sample barcode and Illumina TruSeq adapters were introduced in the second step. Sequencing of the libraries was done on an Illumina NovaSeq, producing 2 x 150 bp paired-end reads. Under the source paper's analysis protocol: Reads were demultiplexed and collapsed into UMI-guided consensus sequences with migec v1.2.7. Using mixcr v2.1.11, UMI consensuses were aligned to TRA and TRB V and J templates and then assembled into clonotypes. A clonotype was counted as expanded or contracted only if both edgeR and NoisET called the change significant, with noise models trained on biological replicates. For edgeR calls, the cutoffs were a false discovery rate-adjusted p below 0.01 and a log2 fold-change threshold of 1. As an exploratory analysis of dynamics, max-normalized trajectories of the 1000 most abundant clonotypes were examined by PCA with hierarchical clustering. Each responding clone was given a CD4 or CD8 phenotype based on the CD4+ and CD8+ repertoires, which had been sequenced separately. In TCRdb, the public reads were trimmed at Q25 with fastp and aligned with MiXCR, with productive beta chains retained. Entries that share a CDR3 protein sequence are merged under the most common genes and DNA. In this record, the V and J calls reflect TCRdb's handling and not the investigators' own analysis. For this sample there are hundreds of thousands of distinct CDR3 sequences; approximately 14% appear just once. The ten largest clonotypes hold about 22% of the sample.

This TCR came from a man aged 18 to 29 who had mild COVID-19 (a few samples of this study predate the infection). The sample titles of this study are shuffled in the database, so cell type and time point are left out; the donor was told from shared clones. The sample consisted of PBMCs or a T cell subset sorted from them (not recorded which). The sequence links TRBV9 to TRBJ2-5, with a weak D call of TRBD2 (6 bases match). The CDR3 is CASSVDGGKETQYF. In nucleotide form, the sequence is TGTGCCAGCAGCGTAGATGGGGGGAAAGAGACCCAGTACTTC.